This is a list of T cell receptor beta chains from one sample in a study of cytomegalovirus exposure and HLA in healthy donors. Using immunoSEQ multiplex PCR, the repertoire was profiled, and TCRdb retains in-frame clones only, with some absent. The sample consists of about 150,000 clones, roughly nine tenths of them appearing once. The specimen sequenced was PBMCs. These receptors came from a woman in her late teens or twenties in good health and CMV-seropositive. The CDR3 runs from the conserved cysteine through the conserved F or W. D genes are given only for firm matches. Expanded clones get a size class; other rows say once, few or many, or leave the size out.

v_gene	abundance	j_gene	d_gene	CDR3aa	CDR3nt
TRBV7-8	.	TRBJ2-1	TRBD2	CASSLENIDTSGGLGNEQLF	TGTGCCAGCAGCTTAGAAAATATCGACACTAGCGGGGGCCTGGGGAATGAGCAGCTCTTC
TRBV30	.	TRBJ1-5	.	CAWSGGFFGGNQPQHF	TGTGCCTGGAGTGGGGGCTTTTTTGGGGGCAATCAGCCCCAGCATTTT
TRBV6-5	few	TRBJ1-2	TRBD1	CASSSATGWYGYTF	TGTGCCAGCAGTTCCGCGACAGGGTGGTATGGCTACACCTTC
TRBV5-6	.	TRBJ2-5	.	CASSFLQETQYF	TGTGCCAGCAGCTTCTTACAAGAGACCCAGTACTTC
TRBV29-1	.	TRBJ2-7	.	CSVDPSYEQYF	TGCAGCGTTGATCCTAGCTACGAGCAGTACTTC
TRBV6-1	.	TRBJ2-7	TRBD1	CASSEYSRGRGYEQYF	TGTGCCAGCAGTGAATACAGCAGGGGGCGCGGATACGAGCAGTACTTC
TRBV11-3	.	TRBJ2-7	TRBD2	CASSPPRGSLSEQYF	TGTGCCAGCAGCCCACCCCGCGGGAGTCTTTCCGAGCAGTACTTC
TRBV9	.	TRBJ2-2	.	CASNPGFATGELFF	TGTGCCAGCAACCCAGGATTTGCCACCGGGGAGCTGTTTTTT
TRBV4-2	.	TRBJ2-7	.	CASSQTSRLEQYF	TGTGCCAGCAGCCAAACTAGCCGTCTCGAGCAGTACTTC
TRBV30	.	TRBJ2-7	.	CAWRYRDEQYF	TGTGCCTGGAGGTACAGGGACGAGCAGTACTTC
TRBV5-1	once	TRBJ2-7	.	CASSLAREYEQYF	TGCGCCAGCAGCTTGGCCAGGGAATACGAGCAGTACTTC
TRBV6-5	once	TRBJ2-7	.	CASSSGDIDEQYF	TGTGCCAGCAGTTCTGGGGACATCGACGAGCAGTACTTC
TRBV14	.	TRBJ1-2	.	CASSPLSANYGYTF	TGTGCCAGCAGCCCCTTGAGCGCTAACTATGGCTACACCTTC
TRBV27	.	TRBJ1-5	TRBD1	CASSDGTGNQPQHF	TGTGCCAGCAGTGACGGGACAGGAAATCAGCCCCAGCATTTT
TRBV15	.	TRBJ2-4	TRBD2	CATSESLAGGLAKNIQYF	TGTGCCACCAGCGAGTCACTAGCGGGAGGCCTAGCCAAAAACATTCAGTACTTC
TRBV29-1	once	TRBJ2-3	.	CSVAFLVTDTQYF	TGCAGCGTTGCGTTTCTAGTGACAGATACGCAGTATTTT
TRBV30	.	TRBJ2-3	TRBD1	CAWADRAGSTQYF	TGTGCCTGGGCAGACAGGGCTGGGAGTACGCAGTATTTT
TRBV6-5	.	TRBJ2-7	.	CASSPSPQENYEQYF	TGTGCCAGCAGTCCAAGTCCCCAGGAAAACTACGAGCAGTACTTC
TRBV4-1	.	TRBJ1-2	TRBD1	CASSRQGANGYTF	TGCGCCAGCAGCCGACAGGGGGCGAATGGCTACACCTTC
TRBV5-4	once	TRBJ2-7	TRBD2	CASSARTSEYEQYF	TGTGCCAGCAGCGCCCGGACTAGCGAATACGAGCAGTACTTC
TRBV6-1	.	TRBJ2-7	TRBD2	CASTRLAVLYEQYF	TGTGCCAGCACCCGACTAGCGGTCCTCTACGAGCAGTACTTC
TRBV5-1	.	TRBJ1-1	TRBD1	CASSFTGTGDTEAFF	TGCGCCAGCAGCTTCACCGGGACAGGGGACACTGAAGCTTTCTTT
TRBV10-3	.	TRBJ2-3	TRBD2	CATCRVAGGEDTQYF	TGTGCCACCTGTCGGGTTGCGGGAGGCGAAGATACGCAGTATTTT
TRBV11-2	.	TRBJ2-3	TRBD2	CASRLAGGGGDTQYF	TGTGCCAGCAGGCTAGCGGGAGGGGGCGGAGATACGCAGTATTTT
TRBV11-3	.	TRBJ2-7	.	CASSLSGVSYEQYF	TGTGCCAGCAGCTTGTCAGGGGTCTCCTACGAGCAGTACTTC
TRBV9	.	TRBJ1-1	.	CASSVAGGSEAFF	TGTGCCAGCAGCGTAGCCGGGGGGTCTGAAGCTTTCTTT
TRBV11-3	.	TRBJ2-4	TRBD1	CASSLRTGEDIQYF	TGTGCCAGCAGCTTAAGGACAGGGGAAGACATTCAGTACTTC
TRBV11-1	many	TRBJ1-5	TRBD1	CASSLGRQGRQPQHF	TGTGCCAGCAGCTTAGGGAGACAGGGGCGGCAGCCCCAGCATTTT
TRBV27	.	TRBJ2-1	TRBD2	CASSKSGNEQFF	TGTGCCAGCAGCAAAAGCGGGAACGAGCAGTTCTTC
TRBV6-5	.	TRBJ1-1	.	CASSYPDRLTEAFF	TGTGCCAGCAGTTACCCCGACAGGCTCACTGAAGCTTTCTTT
TRBV6-5	.	TRBJ1-2	TRBD1	CASSDRGGNYGYTF	TGTGCCAGCAGTGACAGGGGAGGGAACTATGGCTACACCTTC
TRBV5-1	few	TRBJ2-7	TRBD2	CASSLAYIVSGRVGTYEQYF	TGCGCCAGCAGCTTGGCTTACATAGTTAGCGGGAGAGTTGGAACCTACGAGCAGTACTTC
TRBV18	.	TRBJ2-3	.	CASSPPSIRTDTQYF	TGTGCCAGCTCACCACCGTCCATCCGCACAGATACGCAGTATTTT
TRBV9	once	TRBJ2-1	.	CASSPGRSTRSEQFF	TGTGCCAGCAGCCCCGGTAGGAGTACGAGAAGTGAGCAGTTCTTC
TRBV19	.	TRBJ1-5	.	CASSRRTEFGQPQHF	TGTGCCAGTAGTAGAAGAACAGAATTCGGTCAGCCCCAGCATTTT
TRBV10-2	.	TRBJ2-7	.	CASSESGDTSGQYF	TGCGCCAGCAGTGAGTCCGGGGACACTTCAGGGCAGTACTTC
TRBV6-1	.	TRBJ2-4	TRBD1	CASSGTGRKVDIQYF	TGTGCCAGCAGTGGGACAGGCCGAAAGGTGGACATTCAGTACTTC
TRBV27	.	TRBJ2-1	TRBD2	CASSPGLAGYNEQFF	TGTGCCAGCAGTCCGGGACTAGCGGGGTACAATGAGCAGTTCTTC
TRBV15	once	TRBJ2-3	TRBD2	CATSREPAGGLADTQYF	TGTGCCACCAGCAGAGAGCCAGCCGGGGGGTTGGCAGATACGCAGTATTTT
TRBV29-1	.	TRBJ2-1	TRBD2	CSVRREGGANEQFF	TGCAGCGTCCGGCGGGAGGGGGGGGCGAATGAGCAGTTCTTC
TRBV29-1	.	TRBJ2-1	TRBD1	CSVETDRNNEQFF	TGCAGCGTTGAAACGGACAGGAACAATGAGCAGTTCTTC
TRBV5-6	.	TRBJ2-7	.	CASSRGTTFYEQYF	TGTGCCAGCAGCCGCGGAACTACCTTCTACGAGCAGTACTTC
TRBV9	.	TRBJ2-7	TRBD2	CASSVGLASYEQYF	TGTGCCAGCAGCGTAGGACTAGCATCCTACGAGCAGTACTTC
TRBV7-6	.	TRBJ2-5	TRBD1	CASSPGQKETQYF	TGTGCCAGCAGCCCGGGACAGAAAGAGACCCAGTACTTC
TRBV14	.	TRBJ2-2	.	CASSRLRTTGELFF	TGTGCCAGCAGCCGACTAAGGACCACCGGGGAGCTGTTTTTT
TRBV30	.	TRBJ2-1	.	CAWSEGNNNEQFF	TGTGCCTGGAGTGAGGGGAATAACAATGAGCAGTTCTTC
TRBV2	.	TRBJ1-5	.	CASSETENQPQHF	TGTGCCAGCAGTGAAACTGAAAATCAGCCCCAGCATTTT
TRBV30	few	TRBJ2-1	TRBD2	CAWGGSSGLVSGEQFF	TGTGCCTGGGGGGGGTCTAGCGGCCTGGTGTCCGGTGAGCAGTTCTTC
TRBV10-1	.	TRBJ2-1	TRBD2	CASAHSGDYNEQFF	TGCGCCAGCGCGCATAGCGGGGACTACAATGAGCAGTTCTTC
TRBV11-2	.	TRBJ2-3	.	CASSLVGAFTDTQYF	TGTGCCAGCAGCTTAGTGGGGGCTTTCACAGATACGCAGTATTTT
TRBV19	.	TRBJ1-1	.	CASSISLGSRNTEAFF	TGTGCCAGTAGTATTTCGTTGGGCAGTCGTAACACTGAAGCTTTCTTT
TRBV4-3	.	TRBJ2-7	TRBD1	CASSQDWDRGRYEQYF	TGCGCCAGCAGCCAAGATTGGGACAGGGGGCGTTACGAGCAGTACTTC
TRBV29-1	.	TRBJ1-1	TRBD1	CSGRGGTGEAFF	TGCAGCGGAAGAGGAGGGACAGGAGAAGCTTTCTTT